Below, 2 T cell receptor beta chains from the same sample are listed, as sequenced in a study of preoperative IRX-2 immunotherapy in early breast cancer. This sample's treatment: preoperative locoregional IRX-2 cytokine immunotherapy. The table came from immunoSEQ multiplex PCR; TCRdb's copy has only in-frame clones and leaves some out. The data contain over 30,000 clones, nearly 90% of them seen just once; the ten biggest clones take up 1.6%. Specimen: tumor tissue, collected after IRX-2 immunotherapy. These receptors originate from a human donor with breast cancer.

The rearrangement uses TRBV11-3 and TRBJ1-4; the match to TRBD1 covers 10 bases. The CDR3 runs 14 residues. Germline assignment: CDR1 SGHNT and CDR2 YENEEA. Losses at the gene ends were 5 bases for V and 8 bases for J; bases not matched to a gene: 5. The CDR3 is CASSRQGADEKLFF. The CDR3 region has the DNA TGTGCCAGCAGCAGACAGGGGGCTGACGAAAAACTGTTTTTT. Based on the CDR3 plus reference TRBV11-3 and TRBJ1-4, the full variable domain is EAGVVQSPRYKIIEKKQPVAFWCNPISGHNTLYWYLQNLGQGPELLIRYENEEAVDDSQLPKDRFSAERLKGVDSTLKIQPAELGDSAVYLCASSRQGADEKLFFGSGTQLSVL.

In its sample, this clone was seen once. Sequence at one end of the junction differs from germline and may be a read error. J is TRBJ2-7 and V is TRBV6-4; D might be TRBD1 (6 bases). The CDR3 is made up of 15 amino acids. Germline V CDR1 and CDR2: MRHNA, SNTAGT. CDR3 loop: CAISEGDQKGYEQYF. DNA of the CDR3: TGTGCCATCAGTGAGGGGGACCAGAAAGGGTACGAGCAGTACTTC.